The clone carrying this T cell receptor beta chain has a handful of counts. As yet, its antigen is unknown. The data are from a study of PD-1 blockade in classical Hodgkin lymphoma. Repertoires were generated with immunoSEQ multiplex PCR, while TCRdb's copy carries only in-frame clones and drops some. The table has approximately 99,000 clones, 80% to 90% seen once. Each patient experienced a relapse that followed autologous stem cell transplantation, and brentuximab vedotin exposure varied. Complete response, partial response or progressive disease constituted the best response categories observed. Study observations and caveats: Relapsed/refractory patients reportedly had the lowest baseline TCR diversity, below newly diagnosed patients, who were below healthy donors. Nivolumab starters within 1 year of ASCT were excluded.

The V gene's germline CDR1 is MDHEN and CDR2 SYDVKM. V lost 6 bases and J lost 4, with 3 bases in between. The CDR3 covers 10 residues. This TCR came from a human donor with classical Hodgkin lymphoma. This rearrangement joins TRBV28 to TRBJ1-2, with unresolved D. The specimen comprised peripheral blood mononuclear cells (PBMCs), sampled before the second cycle of nivolumab. The CDR3 DNA follows: TGTGCCAGCAGCGGCTATGGCTACACCTTC. Translated, it gives CASSGYGYTF.